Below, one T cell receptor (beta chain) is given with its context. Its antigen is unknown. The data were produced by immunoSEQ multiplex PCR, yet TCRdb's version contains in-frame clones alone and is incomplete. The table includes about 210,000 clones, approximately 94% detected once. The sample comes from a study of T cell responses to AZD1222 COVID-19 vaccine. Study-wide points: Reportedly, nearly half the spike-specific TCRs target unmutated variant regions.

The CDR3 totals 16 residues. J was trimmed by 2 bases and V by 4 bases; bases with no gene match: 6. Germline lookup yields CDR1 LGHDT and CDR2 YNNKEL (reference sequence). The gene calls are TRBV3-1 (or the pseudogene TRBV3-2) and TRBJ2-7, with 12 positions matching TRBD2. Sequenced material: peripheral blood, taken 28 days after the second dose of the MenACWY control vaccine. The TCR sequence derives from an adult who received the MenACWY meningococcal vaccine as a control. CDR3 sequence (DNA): TGTGCCAGCAGCCCCCCTGGACTAGCGGGAACCTACGAGCAGTACTTC. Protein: CASSPPGLAGTYEQYF.